Below, 25 T cell receptor beta chains from the same sample are listed, as sequenced in a study of regulatory T cells in long-lasting Graves disease (dated by TCRdb to 2020 to 2022). Libraries were prepared through multiplex PCR. Sequencing took place on an Illumina HiSeq 4000. To build TCR beta libraries, CDR3 regions were amplified by Arm-PCR using iRepertoire HTBI primers. The raw public data were reprocessed by TCRdb itself: fastp quality trimming at Q25, MiXCR clonotype calling, in-frame beta chains only. Entries that share a CDR3 protein sequence are merged under the most common genes and DNA. The sample includes more than 300,000 distinct CDR3 sequences, with 10% to 15% observed a single time. The ten most abundant clones make up under 20% of the sample. Interpreted using the paper, the time point label stands for: newly diagnosed GD, antithyroid drugs for less than 3 months. For both TCR sequencing and RNA sequencing, RNA was extracted from PBMCs in TRIzol.

The same sample was also used in a study of T cells in Graves' hyperthyroidism and ophthalmopathy.

This specimen was peripheral blood mononuclear cells (PBMCs), taken at new diagnosis, from a patient treated with antithyroid drugs. All receptors derive from a woman aged 18 to 35 with Graves disease. Donor details come from another sample of the same person, matched by shared clones.

The rearrangement joins TRBV6-1 to TRBJ2-7; 10 nucleotides match TRBD2. CDR1 is MNHNS and CDR2 is SASEGT in the germline V gene. The CDR3 consists of 15 residues. The J segment lost 3 bases and the V segment lost 6 bases, leaving 8 bases of the junction unmatched. The DNA for the CDR3 is TGTGCCAGCAGCCCCTCACGACTAGCGGGCTACGAGCAGTACGTC. Its translation is CASSPSRLAGYEQYV.

This clonotype was seen many times. The genes are TRBV5-1 and TRBJ1-2; D remains ambiguous. The V end lost 0 bases, the J end lost 4 bases, and 13 bases lay between the germline ends. Germline V gene lookup returns CDR1 SGHRS and CDR2 YFSETQ. The CDR3 extends over 15 amino acids. The CDR3 protein is CASSLATTGGYGYTF. CDR3 coding DNA: TGCGCCAGCAGCTTGGCCACAACCGGTGGCTATGGCTACACCTTC.

Here the CDR3 reads CASSYLDRGNTEAFF. The CDR3 nucleotides are TGTGCCAGCAGTTATTTGGACAGGGGGAACACTGAAGCTTTCTTT. V gene TRBV27 combines with J gene TRBJ1-1, with 9 bases matching TRBD1. J was trimmed by 1 base and V by 4 bases; bases with no gene match: 4. From germline, CDR1 is MNHEY and CDR2 SMNVEV (reference sequence). This CDR3 has 15 amino acids.

Only a few counts were recorded for this clonotype. A much larger clone lies a single base off, so this may be a read error. The rearrangement uses TRBV28 and TRBJ1-4; 9 bases map to TRBD1. Looked up from germline, CDR1 is MDHEN and CDR2 is SYDVKM. The CDR3 has 16 amino acids. J gave up 6 bases and V 3 bases, and 8 bases lay outside the gene matches. The CDR3 DNA follows: TGTGCCAGCAGTTTTGGACAGGGGAGGCCTGATGAAAAACTGTTTTTT. This codes for CASSFGQGRPDEKLFF.

This clonotype was detected many times. At one boundary the junction diverges from the germline segment, which might be a read error. This rearrangement joins TRBV12-3 or TRBV12-4 to TRBJ2-1; D is perhaps TRBD2 (6 bases). This CDR3 contains 14 residues. The CDR3: CASSLAEIYNEQFF. CDR3 sequence (DNA): TGTGCCAGCAGCTTAGCGGAGATCTACAATGAGCAGTTCTTC.

This chain connects TRBV5-4 to TRBJ2-3, with 8 positions matching TRBD1. Germline loops: CDR1 SGHNT, CDR2 YYREEE (reference sequence). The CDR3 contains 13 residues. Trimming at V came to 6 bases and at J to 3 bases, leaving 3 bases not matched to a gene. The DNA for the CDR3 is TGTGCCAGCACCGACAGGGGAACAGATACGCAGTATTTT. This gives the protein CASTDRGTDTQYF.

Only a few counts were recorded for this clonotype. The genes are TRBV5-1 and TRBJ2-5, with a possible D match to TRBD1 (5 bases). The CDR3 is 14 amino acids. Between the trimmed V and J ends, which lost 3 bases and 1 base, there was a span of 10 bases. Germline-derived CDR1 and CDR2 are SGHRS and YFSETQ. In DNA, the CDR3 is TGCGCCAGCAGCTCCCGAACAGGCCAAGAGACCCAGTACTTC. Amino acid sequence: CASSSRTGQETQYF.

Turning to this clonotype: This likely stems from a read error, as it lies one base from a far larger clone. The CDR3 DNA reads TGTGCCAGCAGCTTCGGACAGGGGGCGATTGAGCAGTACTTC. Translating it yields CASSFGQGAIEQYF. V usage is TRBV11-2 and J usage is TRBJ2-3, with 11 bases matching TRBD1. Matching the DNA end better, TRBJ2-7 makes the J call doubtful. In germline, CDR1 is SGHAT, CDR2 FQNNGV. CDR3 length: 14 residues.

This clonotype was detected many times. The J gene is TRBJ2-7, the V gene TRBV18, with D possibly matching TRBD2 (6 bases). The ends were cut back, 1 base at V and 4 bases at J, with 11 bases in the middle. Per the germline V gene, CDR1 is KGHSH and CDR2 is LQKENI. The CDR3 extends over 14 amino acids. The CDR3 region is CASSPRRGPYEQYV. CDR3 nucleotide sequence: TGTGCCAGCTCACCACGGAGGGGACCTTACGAGCAGTACGTC.

The chain joins TRBV7-9 to TRBJ2-2; the match to TRBD2 covers 8 bases. Germline V gene lookup returns CDR1 SEHNR and CDR2 FQNEAQ (reference sequence). The CDR3 has 18 amino acids. V lost 5 bases to trimming and J lost 5 bases; unmatched junction nucleotides: 16. Written as DNA, the CDR3 is TGTGCCAGCAGCCCCGGGGGGGCTCAGAATACGAGAACCGGGGAGCTGTTTTTT. Encoded protein: CASSPGGAQNTRTGELFF.

This clonotype was seen many times. The chain carries TRBV12-3 or TRBV12-4 and TRBJ2-7; 9 nucleotides align to TRBD1. This CDR3 spans 15 amino acids. With V trimmed by 3 bases and J by 1 base, 4 bases remained unmatched. The chain's CDR3 is CASSLGQGRSYEQYF. In DNA, the CDR3 is TGTGCCAGCAGTTTGGGACAGGGAAGGTCCTACGAGCAGTACTTC.

This clonotype was seen ten or more times. The chain has TRBV10-3 and TRBJ1-5, with TRBD1 identical over 7 bases. The V segment lost 6 bases and the J segment 1 base; nucleotides outside the gene matches: 6. The length of the CDR3 is 15 residues. CDR1 is ENHRY and CDR2 is SYGVKD in the germline V gene. The CDR3 is CAISDRDRSNQPQHF. The CDR3 DNA is TGTGCCATCAGCGACAGGGACCGAAGCAATCAGCCCCAGCATTTT.

This clonotype has at least ten counts. The chain joins TRBV3-1 to TRBJ2-1; D is uncertain. This CDR3 region has 15 residues. Germline CDR1 reads LGHDT; CDR2 reads YNNKEL (reference sequence). The ends were cut back, 0 bases at V and 4 bases at J, with 10 bases in the middle. The CDR3 nucleotides are TGTGCCAGCAGCCAAGACCCGGGCCTATACAATGAGCAGTTCTTC. This codes for CASSQDPGLYNEQFF.

The chain is built from TRBV2 and TRBJ2-2, with D perhaps matching TRBD2 (5 bases). V was clipped by 7 bases and J by 7 bases, with 22 bases between them. Looked up from germline, CDR1 is SNHLY and CDR2 is FYNNEI. The CDR3 contains 16 residues. The CDR3 DNA reads as TGTGCCAGCACCGGGATGTTAAGGACTGCAAGCGGGGAGCTGTTTTTT. It specifies CASTGMLRTASGELFF.

This clonotype was observed many times. The chain has TRBV10-2 and TRBJ2-1, with D unclear. The V gene's germline CDR1 is WSHSY and CDR2 SAAADI. CDR3 length: 15 residues. The V gene lost 4 bases and the J gene lost 0 bases, with 10 bases spanning the gap. Here the CDR3 reads CASSAAVNSYNEQFF. CDR3 bases: TGCGCCAGCAGTGCGGCAGTTAACTCCTACAATGAGCAGTTCTTC.

The chain has TRBV5-6 and TRBJ1-1; TRBD1 aligns across 7 bases. In germline, CDR1 is SGHDT, CDR2 YYEEEE. The CDR3 consists of 15 residues. The V segment lost 1 base and the J segment 2 bases; nucleotides outside the gene matches: 5. CDR3 sequence (DNA): TGTGCCAGCAGCTTGCAGGGGGTGTTAAACACTGAAGCTTTCTTT. It is translated as CASSLQGVLNTEAFF. The whole variable domain, filled in from reference TRBV5-6 and TRBJ1-1, reads DAGVTQSPTHLIKTRGQQVTLRCSPKSGHDTVSWYQQALGQGPQFIFQYYEEEERQRGNFPDRFSGHQFPNYSSELNVNALLLGDSALYLCASSLQGVLNTEAFFGQGTRLTVV.

This clonotype was picked up many times. This sequence joins TRBV11-2 and TRBJ1-1; no clear D gene. V was clipped by 0 bases and J by 8 bases, with 16 bases between them. The CDR3 extends over 15 amino acids. Germline CDR1 and CDR2: SGHAT and FQNNGV. CDR3 amino acids: CASSLEIEAPEEAFF. In nucleotides, the CDR3 is TGTGCCAGCAGCTTAGAAATCGAAGCCCCCGAGGAAGCTTTCTTT.

This clonotype was observed at least ten times. The chain joins TRBV28 to TRBJ1-2; a possible D gene is TRBD1 (5 bases). Germline-derived CDR1 and CDR2 are MDHEN and SYDVKM. With 8 bases removed from V and 7 bases from J, the gap between germline ends came to 26 bases. The CDR3 contains 16 residues. The CDR3 is CASLESGRSGLRGYTF. The CDR3 region has the DNA TGTGCCAGCCTAGAGTCGGGGCGGTCGGGGCTGCGTGGCTACACCTTC.

CDR3 sequence: CSARVGKNRGPYNEQFF. CDR3 in DNA: TGCAGTGCTAGAGTTGGGAAAAACCGGGGGCCCTACAATGAGCAGTTCTTC. The chain combines TRBV20-1 with TRBJ2-1; either TRBD1 or TRBD2 may supply D (6 bases each). Germline V gene data show CDR1 as DFQATT and CDR2 as SNEGSKA (reference sequence). V dropped 1 base and J dropped 2 bases, with 18 bases sitting between them. CDR3 length equals 17 residues.

This clonotype was counted at least ten times. This rearrangement joins TRBV18 to TRBJ2-2, with 11 bases matching TRBD1. There are 15 residues in the CDR3. V shed 8 bases, J shed 5 bases, and the junction held 7 bases outside the gene matches. Germline lookup yields CDR1 KGHSH and CDR2 LQKENI. For the CDR3, the DNA is TGTGCCAGCCGCAAAGGACAGGGGGCGACCGGGGAGCTGTTTTTT. It codes for CASRKGQGATGELFF.

This clonotype has at least ten counts. The V and J genes are TRBV28 and TRBJ2-7; D gene ambiguous. V was pared by 11 bases and J by 4 bases, with 15 bases between. Per germline, CDR1 MDHEN and CDR2 SYDVKM. The CDR3 is 12 amino acids. The CDR3 region has the DNA TGTGCCCCCAAGTTCGACCCGTACGAGCAGTACTTC. Protein sequence: CAPKFDPYEQYF.

Ten or more counts support this clonotype. This chain uses TRBV30 with TRBJ1-2; D is possibly TRBD1 (6 bases). Germline assignment: CDR1 GTSNPN and CDR2 SVGIG (reference sequence). This CDR3 has 14 residues. V was shortened by 2 bases and J by 8 bases, with 18 bases between the two germline ends. The CDR3: CAWSQNRVGEGYTF. As DNA, the CDR3 is TGTGCCTGGAGTCAAAACAGGGTCGGAGAAGGCTACACCTTC.

This clonotype has only a few counts. The gene calls are TRBV2 and TRBJ2-1; possible D gene TRBD2, 7 bases. Trimming left V 3 bases short and J 4 bases short, with 13 bases between. This CDR3 contains 15 residues. The V gene's germline CDR1 is SNHLY and CDR2 FYNNEI. CDR3 in amino acids: CASSDVGGPYNEQFF. The CDR3 DNA reads as TGTGCCAGCAGTGATGTCGGGGGGCCATACAATGAGCAGTTCTTC.

In regard to this clonotype: A much larger clone lies a single base off, so this may be a read error. The chain couples TRBV6-1 to TRBJ2-5; D not resolved. Germline V lookup: CDR1 MNHNS, CDR2 SASEGT. CDR3 length: 18 residues. V was clipped by 5 bases and J by 1 base, with 23 bases between them. The CDR3, as DNA: TGTGCCAGCAGTACTCGGGCCCCCTGGAAGCGCCCCCAAGAGACCCAGTACTTC. Its translation is CASSTRAPWKRPQETQYF.

This rearrangement joins TRBV7-9 to TRBJ1-2, with D perhaps TRBD1 (5 bases). The V end lost 5 bases, the J end lost 2 bases, and 15 bases lay between the germline ends. Germline V CDR1 and CDR2: SEHNR, FQNEAQ (reference sequence). The CDR3 has 15 amino acids. DNA for the CDR3: TGTGCCAGCAGCCCCGGCCCAGGGTCAAACTATGGCTACACCTTC. Protein product: CASSPGPGSNYGYTF.